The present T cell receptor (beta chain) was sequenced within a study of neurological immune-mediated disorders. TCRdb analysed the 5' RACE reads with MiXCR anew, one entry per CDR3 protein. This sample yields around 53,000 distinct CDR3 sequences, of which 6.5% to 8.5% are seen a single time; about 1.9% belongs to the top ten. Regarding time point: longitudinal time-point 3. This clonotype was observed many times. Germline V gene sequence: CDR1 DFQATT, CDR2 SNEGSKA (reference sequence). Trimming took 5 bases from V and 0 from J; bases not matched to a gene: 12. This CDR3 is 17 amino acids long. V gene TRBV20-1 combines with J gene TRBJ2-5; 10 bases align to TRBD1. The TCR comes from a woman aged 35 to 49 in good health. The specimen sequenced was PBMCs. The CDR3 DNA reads TGCAGTGCTTTCCCCGGGACAGGGGCCTCGTACCAAGAGACCCAGTACTTC. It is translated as CSAFPGTGASYQETQYF.